Reported below is one TCR beta chain. This clonotype was recorded at least ten times. Its antigen remains undetermined. Qualities for individual bases were not recorded, and no much larger clone is one base off. This specimen comes from a study of immune characterization of retroperitoneal liposarcoma (dated by TCRdb to the late 2010s). Preparation of the library involved PCR. Sequenced using a NextSeq 500. Using fastp trimming at Q25 and MiXCR clonotype assembly, TCRdb reanalyzed the public sequencing data and kept in-frame beta chains. Rows are unified per CDR3 protein, each entry keeping the most common DNA and genes. In this sample the table shows fewer than 6,000 distinct CDR3 sequences, under 40% of which occur a single time. The ten biggest clones cover roughly 30% of the sample. The CDR3 contains 13 residues, cysteine and phenylalanine counted. The retained sequence is limited to the CDR3, 39 bases, with the frame set at the first base. Trimming takes 3 bases from V and 4 bases from J, and the germline ends sit 6 bases apart. Per the germline V gene, SGHVS is the CDR1 and FQNEAQ is the CDR2.

The V and J segments used are TRBV7-8 and TRBJ2-2, with the D gene call left open. The TCR originated in a female donor with retroperitoneal liposarcoma. The sequenced material came from tumor tissue. DNA sequence: TGTGCCAGCAGCTTGAGTAGCACCGGGGAGCTGTTTTTT. This yields the protein CASSLSSTGELFF.